Following are 31 T cell receptor beta chains from one sample sequenced in a study of T cells in Graves' hyperthyroidism and ophthalmopathy. Amplified TCR beta CDR3 regions came from RNA transcripts. When the TCR CDR3 underwent first-round RT-PCR, the HTBI primer set was used. TCRdb processed the multiplex PCR reads anew with MiXCR; each CDR3 protein has one entry. The repertoire has 400,000 to 600,000 distinct CDR3 sequences, under 25% of them found once; the top ten carry 26%. The sequencing input was blood. The receptor set was obtained from a man between 18 and 35 years old with Graves' hyperthyroidism.

The chain employs TRBV13 and TRBJ2-5, with 8 bases matching TRBD2. The junction had 8 bases not matched to a gene; V was cut back by 4 bases and J by 4 bases. Per the germline V gene, CDR1 is PRHDT and CDR2 is FYEKMQ (reference sequence). The CDR3 runs to 15 residues. The CDR3 coding sequence is TGTGCCAGCAGCTACGCCGGGACTAGTAGAGAGACCCAGTACTTC. Protein: CASSYAGTSRETQYF.

This clonotype was observed at least ten times. Germline and junction disagree at one end, which may indicate a read error. The chain is built from TRBV6-4 and TRBJ1-1, with TRBD1 identical over 11 bases. The CDR3 is 19 amino acids. The V gene's germline CDR1 is MRHNA and CDR2 SNTAGT. CDR3 amino acids: CASTRGGFGQGASFPEAFF. CDR3 coding DNA: TGTGCCAGCACCAGGGGGGGATTTGGACAGGGGGCGTCTTTCCCTGAGGCTTTCTTT.

In its sample, this clonotype was seen many times. The chain combines TRBV15 with TRBJ1-1, with no clear D. Trimming left V 1 base short and J 1 base short, with 4 bases between. The CDR3 has 13 residues. From germline, CDR1 is LNHNV and CDR2 YYDKDF (reference sequence). The CDR3 DNA sequence: TGTGCCACCAGCAGAGGGGAGAACACTGAAGCTTTCTTT. Protein: CATSRGENTEAFF.

This clonotype was counted ten times or more. V is TRBV27 and J is TRBJ2-7; a weak D match, TRBD2 (6 bases). The CDR3 length is 15 residues. From germline, CDR1 is MNHEY and CDR2 SMNVEV (reference sequence). Trimming cost V 2 bases and J 2 bases, with 13 bases left between them. The CDR3 coding sequence is TGTGCCAGCAGTTTAAGACGCGGGAATACCTACGAGCAGTACTTC. This gives the protein CASSLRRGNTYEQYF.

Notes on this clonotype: Compared with germline, one end of the junction differs, possibly owing to a read error. The chain links TRBV6-1 to TRBJ1-2; tentative D call: TRBD1 (6 bases). Germline-derived CDR1 and CDR2 are MNHNS and SASEGT. The CDR3 sequence is 14 residues long. CDR3: CASTPSGGDYDYTF. The CDR3 coding sequence is TGTGCCAGCACCCCATCGGGGGGCGACTATGACTACACCTTC.

This clonotype was recorded at least ten times. The rearrangement joins TRBV11-2 to TRBJ1-2, with D tentatively TRBD1 (6 bases). The V gene's germline CDR1 is SGHAT and CDR2 FQNNGV. V lost 5 bases to trimming and J lost 6 bases, with 19 bases between them. The CDR3 covers 15 residues. CDR3 amino acids: CASSPLAGGGNGYTF. The CDR3 DNA sequence: TGTGCCAGCAGCCCCTTAGCGGGGGGCGGAAATGGCTACACCTTC.

This clonotype was counted ten times or more. V gene TRBV10-1 combines with J gene TRBJ2-7; D perhaps matches TRBD2 (6 bases). The CDR3 consists of 14 residues. V gave up 4 bases and J gave up 3 bases, with 13 bases separating them. The germline gives CDR1 WNHNN, CDR2 SYGVQD (reference sequence). The CDR3: CASSVPGRNYEQYF. The CDR3 nucleotides are TGCGCCAGCAGTGTACCCGGGAGAAACTACGAGCAGTACTTC.

This clonotype has a count of ten or more. Written as DNA, the CDR3 is TGTGCCAGTAGTATCCCAGGGATGGACACCGGGGAGCTGTTTTTT. It codes for CASSIPGMDTGELFF. The chain links TRBV19 to TRBJ2-2; a weak D match, TRBD1 (5 bases). Germline V CDR1 and CDR2: LNHDA, SQIVND (reference sequence). This CDR3 has 15 residues. Trimming took 3 bases from V and 3 from J, leaving 11 bases between them.

This clonotype was counted many times. The chain carries TRBV19 and TRBJ2-2; 8 bases are shared with TRBD1. With 3 bases clipped from V and 4 bases from J, the junction kept 7 bases outside the gene matches. This CDR3 spans 16 amino acids. The germline V gene has CDR1 LNHDA and CDR2 SQIVND (reference sequence). Written as DNA, the CDR3 is TGTGCCAGTAGTATCAGGGCCAGGGGGCTCACCGGGGAGCTGTTTTTT. Residues: CASSIRARGLTGELFF.

Worth noting for this clonotype: The junction differs from germline at one of its ends, possibly a read error. The rearrangement uses TRBV6-5 and TRBJ1-2, with D possibly being TRBD1 (5 bases). The CDR3 is 16 amino acids. The germline gives CDR1 MNHEY, CDR2 SVGAGI. This CDR3 reads CASSYGAREANYGCTF. In DNA form, the CDR3 reads TGTGCCAGCAGTTACGGGGCGAGGGAAGCAAACTATGGCTGCACCTTC.

V gene TRBV12-5 combines with J gene TRBJ1-1; D may be TRBD1 (6 bases). Trimming shortened V by 2 bases and J by 3 bases, and 16 bases separated the two germline ends. This CDR3 comprises 16 residues. Germline lookup yields CDR1 LGHNT and CDR2 FRNRAP. In DNA, the CDR3 is TGTGCTAGTGGTTTGAGCCCTGGGGCAGGGGACACTGAAGCTTTCTTT. Amino acid sequence: CASGLSPGAGDTEAFF.

This clonotype showed up many times. This sequence joins TRBV28 and TRBJ1-1; D not certain. Germline V gene data show CDR1 as MDHEN and CDR2 as SYDVKM. The CDR3 runs 13 residues. V was clipped by 4 bases and J by 10 bases, with 16 bases between them. This CDR3 is CASSSSSRSRAFF. CDR3 DNA sequence: TGTGCCAGCAGTTCATCCTCACGTTCCCGAGCTTTCTTT.

This clonotype was seen at least ten times. The chain carries TRBV7-8 and TRBJ2-7; the D is unclear. Germline V lookup: CDR1 SGHVS, CDR2 FQNEAQ. Between the trimmed V and J ends, which lost 1 base and 6 bases, there was a span of 10 bases. This CDR3 is 13 amino acids long. The CDR3 DNA reads as TGTGCCAGCAGCTTAGTCCCCCCGACCGAGCAGTACTTC. This gives the protein CASSLVPPTEQYF. The full variable domain, in which reference TRBV7-8 and TRBJ2-7 provide the parts outside the CDR3, is GAGVSQSPRYKVAKRGQDVALRCDPISGHVSLFWYQQALGQGPEFLTYFQNEAQLDKSGLPSDRFFAERPEGSVSTLKIQRTQQEDSAVYLCASSLVPPTEQYFGPGTRLTVT.

The V and J genes are TRBV9 and TRBJ1-2; a weak D match, TRBD1 (5 bases). CDR1 is SGDLS, CDR2 YYNGEE, per germline. V gave up 7 bases and J gave up 3 bases, with 13 bases separating them. This CDR3 is built from 13 residues. In DNA, the CDR3 is TGTGCCAGCGGGGGGGAGAGGGACTATGGCTACACCTTC. Translating gives CASGGERDYGYTF.

This clonotype was detected ten times or more. V gene TRBV20-1 combines with J gene TRBJ2-5; D ambiguous. CDR1 is DFQATT and CDR2 is SNEGSKA in the germline V gene (reference sequence). The V and J ends lost 5 bases and 5 bases respectively, with 9 bases between them. The CDR3 contains 11 residues. The CDR3 here is CSAGSRETQYF. DNA for the CDR3: TGCAGTGCTGGCAGTCGGGAGACCCAGTACTTC.

At least ten counts were recorded for this clonotype. The chain has TRBV24-1 and TRBJ2-7; 9 bases are a match to TRBD1. The CDR3 runs 17 residues. Germline-derived CDR1 and CDR2 are KGHDR and SFDVKD. J gave up 6 bases and V 4 bases, and 15 bases lay outside the gene matches. CDR3 DNA: TGTGCCACCAGTGACCGTAAACCCGGGACAGGGACGGGCGAGCAGTACTTC. Translating it yields CATSDRKPGTGTGEQYF.

Many counts were recorded for this clonotype. The chain combines TRBV2 with TRBJ1-5; 7 bases line up with TRBD1. With 7 bases clipped from V and 4 bases from J, the junction kept 7 bases outside the gene matches. This CDR3 comprises 14 residues. Germline loops: CDR1 SNHLY, CDR2 FYNNEI. In DNA form, the CDR3 reads TGTGCCAGCAAGCAGGGGGTAAGAAATCAGCCCCAGCATTTT. Its translation: CASKQGVRNQPQHF.

There are a few counts of this clonotype. A read error is possible here, since a much larger clone lies one base away. The V gene is TRBV27, the J gene TRBJ1-2; tentative D call: TRBD1 (6 bases). The CDR3 runs 15 residues. V was trimmed by 6 bases and J by 6 bases, leaving 20 bases between them. Germline V CDR1 and CDR2: MNHEY, SMNVEV (reference sequence). In DNA, the CDR3 is TGTGCCAGCAGGAGGGGGTACAGCGACTCGAATGGCTACACCTTC. Protein product: CASRRGYSDSNGYTF.

J is TRBJ2-7 and V is TRBV28; TRBD1 matches at 11 bases. The CDR3 covers 14 residues. The junction had 4 bases not matched to a gene; V was cut back by 6 bases and J by 3 bases. Germline values: CDR1 MDHEN, CDR2 SYDVKM. The CDR3 DNA follows: TGTGCCAGCAGAGGACAGGGGGCTATCTACGAGCAGTACTTC. The encoded protein is CASRGQGAIYEQYF. Supplemented by reference TRBV28 and TRBJ2-7, the full variable domain reads DVKVTQSSRYLVKRTGEKVFLECVQDMDHENMFWYRQDPGLGLRLIYFSYDVKMKEKGDIPEGYSVSREKKERFSLILESASTNQTSMYLCASRGQGAIYEQYFGPGTRLTVT.

This clonotype was seen a handful of times. The chain joins TRBV2 to TRBJ1-1; TRBD1 matches at 9 bases. Trimming at V came to 8 bases and at J to 4 bases, leaving 5 bases not matched to a gene. Germline loops: CDR1 SNHLY, CDR2 FYNNEI. The CDR3 consists of 13 residues. The CDR3 DNA reads as TGTGCCAGCGGGGACAGGGCTGGCACTGAAGCTTTCTTT. Its protein is CASGDRAGTEAFF.

This clonotype was counted a few times. CDR3 sequence reads: CAWNHGQAGGYTF. Written as DNA, the CDR3 is TGTGCCTGGAACCATGGACAGGCAGGAGGCTACACCTTC. The chain links TRBV30 to TRBJ1-2, with 7 positions matching TRBD1. This CDR3 spans 13 amino acids. Germline CDR1 and CDR2: GTSNPN and SVGIG (reference sequence). V was clipped by 4 bases and J by 8 bases; unmatched bases: 10.

The chain couples TRBV5-5 to TRBJ1-1, with D perhaps TRBD1 (5 bases). Germline CDR1 SGHKS, CDR2 YYEKEE (reference sequence). The CDR3 totals 12 residues. The V and J ends lost 0 bases and 8 bases respectively, with 8 bases between them. For the CDR3, the DNA is TGTGCCAGCAGCTTGGCCGCAGGGGAAGCTTTCTTT. It translates to CASSLAAGEAFF.

There are many counts of this clonotype. The chain couples TRBV6-6 to TRBJ1-1; possible D gene TRBD1, 5 bases. The CDR3 sequence is 17 residues long. CDR1 and CDR2 from the germline V gene are MNHNY and SVGAGI (reference sequence). V dropped 6 bases and J dropped 0 bases, with 20 bases sitting between them. The chain's CDR3 is CASSRRGGNIMNTEAFF. CDR3 sequence (DNA): TGTGCCAGCAGCCGTCGGGGGGGAAACATCATGAACACTGAAGCTTTCTTT.

This clonotype has a count of ten or more. This chain joins TRBV30 and TRBJ2-2; 10 bases agree with TRBD1. The CDR3 consists of 16 residues. V was clipped by 7 bases and J by 0 bases; unmatched bases: 8. Germline values: CDR1 GTSNPN, CDR2 SVGIG (reference sequence). CDR3 loop: CAYPPGQGTNTGELFF. The CDR3 DNA is TGTGCCTACCCACCGGGACAGGGGACGAACACCGGGGAGCTGTTTTTT.

This sequence joins TRBV12-3 or TRBV12-4 and TRBJ1-2, with D perhaps TRBD1 (6 bases). V was trimmed by 5 bases and J by 2 bases, leaving 21 bases between them. The CDR3 totals 17 residues. CDR3 nucleotide sequence: TGTGCCAGCAGTCCCCCTTGGCTGGACAGCCTCAACTATGGCTACACCTTC. This translates into CASSPPWLDSLNYGYTF.

This clonotype was recorded at least ten times. This chain links TRBV29-1 with TRBJ1-2; maybe TRBD1 (5 bases). CDR3 length equals 11 residues. Germline CDR1 is SQVTM and CDR2 is ANQGSEA. CDR3 sequence: CNSAGSDGYTF. The CDR3 DNA reads TGCAACTCGGCAGGGAGCGATGGCTACACCTTC.

This clonotype has a count of ten or more. The chain carries TRBV6-1 and TRBJ2-7, with D perhaps TRBD1 (6 bases). V was pared by 1 base and J by 2 bases, with 12 bases between. This CDR3 is 15 amino acids long. Germline V lookup: CDR1 MNHNS, CDR2 SASEGT. The CDR3, as DNA: TGTGCCAGCAGTGAAGTTACAGGGCCTCCCTACGAGCAGTACTTC. It is translated as CASSEVTGPPYEQYF.

This clonotype was counted ten times or more. The gene calls are TRBV7-8 and TRBJ1-5, with D possibly being TRBD1 (6 bases). The V gene lost 0 bases and the J gene lost 2 bases, with 17 bases spanning the gap. CDR1 is SGHVS, CDR2 FQNEAQ, per germline. This CDR3 is built from 18 residues. CDR3 DNA: TGTGCCAGCAGCTTAGCGCTAAGTGGGGGCGCTGGCAATCAGCCCCAGCATTTT. Its protein is CASSLALSGGAGNQPQHF.

This clonotype was seen ten or more times. The chain links TRBV2 to TRBJ2-5; TRBD2 aligns across 14 bases. The CDR3 has 16 residues. Unmatched junction bases numbered 3, after V lost 6 bases and J lost 0 bases. Germline loops: CDR1 SNHLY, CDR2 FYNNEI. This chain's CDR3 is CASRWTSGGYQETQYF. CDR3 in DNA: TGTGCCAGCAGATGGACTAGCGGGGGGTACCAAGAGACCCAGTACTTC.

This clonotype has a single count. The chain carries TRBV7-9 and TRBJ1-1; D is undetermined. The CDR3 runs to 13 residues. Looked up from germline, CDR1 is SEHNR and CDR2 is FQNEAQ (reference sequence). V dropped 4 bases and J dropped 1 base, with 7 bases sitting between them. The DNA of the CDR3 is TGTGCCAGCAGCTCCCGTTGGAACACTGAAGCTTTCTTT. Protein sequence: CASSSRWNTEAFF. The variable domain in full, completed from reference TRBV7-9 and TRBJ1-1, reads DTGVSQNPRHKITKRGQNVTFRCDPISEHNRLYWYRQTLGQGPEFLTYFQNEAQLEKSRLLSDRFSAERPKGSFSTLEIQRTEQGDSAMYLCASSSRWNTEAFFGQGTRLTVV.

This clonotype was found many times. The chain links TRBV27 to TRBJ1-2; D unclear. Germline CDR1 MNHEY, CDR2 SMNVEV (reference sequence). The CDR3 spans 13 residues. V shed 0 bases and J shed 5 bases, with 7 bases lying between them. The DNA of the CDR3 is TGTGCCAGCAGTTTATCAGTTTTTTATGGCTACACCTTC. Translation: CASSLSVFYGYTF.